The clone carrying this T cell receptor (beta chain) was recorded only once. Its antigen remains unknown. V was trimmed by 5 bases and J by 11 bases, leaving 19 bases between them. Germline CDR1 SEHNR, CDR2 FQNEAQ (reference sequence). The length of the CDR3 is 15 residues. This record comes from a study of post-analysis software for immune sequencing data. Study-wide points: Patients had higher frequencies than controls of about 5 TRBV segments, including TRBV5-6, TRBV5-1 and TRBV20-1. F measure clustering grouped samples strongly by preparation batch. Controls showed significantly higher normalized Chao1 diversity than did multiple sclerosis patients.

cDNA libraries of TCR beta carried unique molecular identifiers. The yield from roughly 1 to 10 million T cells was 500,000 or so cDNA molecules in total. TCRdb redid the calling of the PCR reads with MiXCR, one entry per CDR3 protein. The sample holds some 890,000 distinct CDR3 sequences; around 53% are singletons and the top ten take about 4.5%. This clonotype was sampled from a girl aged 10 to 17 with multiple sclerosis. The rearrangement joins TRBV7-9 to TRBJ2-6; no firm D call. Sequenced sample: blood. The CDR3 DNA follows: TGTGCCAGCAGCCCCACGGTAGGCCAATCCCACGTCCTGACTTTC. Its translation is CASSPTVGQSHVLTF.